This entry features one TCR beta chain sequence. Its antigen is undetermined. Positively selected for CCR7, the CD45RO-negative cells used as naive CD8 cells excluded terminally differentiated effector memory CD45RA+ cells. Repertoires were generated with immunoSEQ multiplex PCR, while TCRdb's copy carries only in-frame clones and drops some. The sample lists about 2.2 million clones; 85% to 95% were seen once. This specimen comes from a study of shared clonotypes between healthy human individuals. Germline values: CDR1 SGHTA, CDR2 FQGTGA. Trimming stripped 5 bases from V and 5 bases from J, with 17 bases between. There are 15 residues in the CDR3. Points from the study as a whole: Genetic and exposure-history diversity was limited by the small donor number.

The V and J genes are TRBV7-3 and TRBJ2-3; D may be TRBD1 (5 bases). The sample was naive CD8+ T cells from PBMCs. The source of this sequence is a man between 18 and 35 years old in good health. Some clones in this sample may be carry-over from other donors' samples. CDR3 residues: CASSHTRQGRDTQYF. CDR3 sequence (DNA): TGTGCCAGCAGCCATACCAGGCAGGGCCGAGATACGCAGTATTTT.